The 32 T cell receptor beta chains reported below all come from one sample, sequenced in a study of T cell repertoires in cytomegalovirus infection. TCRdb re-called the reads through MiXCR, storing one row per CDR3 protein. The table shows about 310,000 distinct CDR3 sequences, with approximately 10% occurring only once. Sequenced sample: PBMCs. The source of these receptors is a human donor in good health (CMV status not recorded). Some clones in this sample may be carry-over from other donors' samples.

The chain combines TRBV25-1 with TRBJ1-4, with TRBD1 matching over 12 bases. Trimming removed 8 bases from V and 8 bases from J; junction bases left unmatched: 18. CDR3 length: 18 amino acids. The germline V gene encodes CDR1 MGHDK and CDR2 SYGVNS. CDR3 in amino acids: CASGGRDRGPLREEKLFF. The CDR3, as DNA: TGTGCCAGCGGCGGCCGGGACAGGGGGCCCCTTAGAGAAGAAAAACTGTTTTTT. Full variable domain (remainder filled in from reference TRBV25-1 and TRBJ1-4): EADIYQTPRYLVIGTGKKITLECSQTMGHDKMYWYQQDPGMELHLIHYSYGVNSTEKGDLSSESTVSRIRTEHFPLTLESARPSHTSQYLCASGGRDRGPLREEKLFFGSGTQLSVL.

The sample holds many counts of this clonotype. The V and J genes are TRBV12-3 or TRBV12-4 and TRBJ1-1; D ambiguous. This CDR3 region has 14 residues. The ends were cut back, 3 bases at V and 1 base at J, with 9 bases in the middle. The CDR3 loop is CASSFRQANTEAFF. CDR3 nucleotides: TGTGCCAGCAGTTTTAGACAAGCGAACACTGAAGCTTTCTTT.

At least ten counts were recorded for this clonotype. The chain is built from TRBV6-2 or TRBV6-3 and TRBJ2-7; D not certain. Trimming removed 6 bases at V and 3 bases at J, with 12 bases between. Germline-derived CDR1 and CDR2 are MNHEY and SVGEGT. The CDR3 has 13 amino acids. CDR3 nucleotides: TGTGCCAGCAGACAGACAACGGACTACGAGCAGTACGTC. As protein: CASRQTTDYEQYV.

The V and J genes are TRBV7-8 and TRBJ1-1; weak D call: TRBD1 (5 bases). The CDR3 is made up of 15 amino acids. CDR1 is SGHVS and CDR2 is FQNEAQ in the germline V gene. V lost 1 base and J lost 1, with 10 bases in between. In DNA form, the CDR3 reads TGTGCCAGCAGCTTAGGAAGGACACCGAACACTGAAGCTTTCTTT. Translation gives CASSLGRTPNTEAFF. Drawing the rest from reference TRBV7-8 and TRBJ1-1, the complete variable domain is GAGVSQSPRYKVAKRGQDVALRCDPISGHVSLFWYQQALGQGPEFLTYFQNEAQLDKSGLPSDRFFAERPEGSVSTLKIQRTQQEDSAVYLCASSLGRTPNTEAFFGQGTRLTVV.

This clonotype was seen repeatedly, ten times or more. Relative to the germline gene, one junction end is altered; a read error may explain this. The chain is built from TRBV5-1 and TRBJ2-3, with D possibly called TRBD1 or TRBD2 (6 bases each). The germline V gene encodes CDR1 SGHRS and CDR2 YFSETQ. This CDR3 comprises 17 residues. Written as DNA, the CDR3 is TGCGCCAGCACCCATTCTTCGGGGGCCCCGGATCCAGATACGCAATATTTT. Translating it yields CASTHSSGAPDPDTQYF.

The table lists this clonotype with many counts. The CDR3 sequence: CASSLARGFGGITDTQYF. The DNA of the CDR3 is TGTGCCAGCAGCTTAGCGCGGGGGTTTGGGGGGATCACAGATACGCAGTATTTT. J is TRBJ2-3 and V is TRBV7-8; 7 nucleotides agree with TRBD2. Per germline, CDR1 SGHVS and CDR2 FQNEAQ. The CDR3 has 18 residues. V lost 0 bases, J lost 2 bases, and 11 bases stayed unmatched.

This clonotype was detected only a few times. As DNA, the CDR3 is TGTGCCAGCTCACCACCGGGACGGTCTTGGAACACCATATATTTT. The encoded protein is CASSPPGRSWNTIYF. V usage is TRBV18 and J usage is TRBJ1-3; a weak D match, TRBD1 (5 bases). The V gene's germline CDR1 is KGHSH and CDR2 LQKENI. The ends were cut back, 0 bases at V and 7 bases at J, with 13 bases in the middle. This CDR3 has 15 residues.

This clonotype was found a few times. The CDR3 DNA reads as TGTGCCAGCAGCTTAGAAATGGGACGTGTACATACGCAGTATTTT. It is translated as CASSLEMGRVHTQYF. The rearrangement uses TRBV7-9 and TRBJ2-3; D is possibly TRBD1 or TRBD2 (5 bases each). The CDR3 totals 15 residues. The V end was cut by 1 base, the J end by 7 bases, with 15 bases between. CDR1 and CDR2 (germline): SEHNR, FQNEAQ (reference sequence).

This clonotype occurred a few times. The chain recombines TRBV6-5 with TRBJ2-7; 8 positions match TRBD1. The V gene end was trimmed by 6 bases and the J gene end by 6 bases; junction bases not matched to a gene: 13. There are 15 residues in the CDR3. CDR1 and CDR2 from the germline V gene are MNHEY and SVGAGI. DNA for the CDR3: TGTGCCAGCAGACAACGACAGGGGCTGGCGGGCGAGCAGTACTTC. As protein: CASRQRQGLAGEQYF.

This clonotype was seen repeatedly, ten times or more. The CDR3 DNA reads as TGTGCCAGCAGCTTCGATAAGGGACAGGGGGGCGATGAGCAGTTCTTC. Its translation: CASSFDKGQGGDEQFF. This chain connects TRBV7-6 to TRBJ2-1; 11 bases align to TRBD1. The germline gives CDR1 SGHVS, CDR2 FNYEAQ. The CDR3 extends over 16 amino acids. The V and J ends lost 3 bases and 8 bases, in that order; junction bases with no gene match: 9. Together with reference TRBV7-6 and TRBJ2-1, the CDR3 gives the full variable domain: GAGVSQSPRYKVTKRGQDVALRCDPISGHVSLYWYRQALGQGPEFLTYFNYEAQQDKSGLPNDRFSAERPEGSISTLTIQRTEQRDSAMYRCASSFDKGQGGDEQFFGPGTRLTVL.

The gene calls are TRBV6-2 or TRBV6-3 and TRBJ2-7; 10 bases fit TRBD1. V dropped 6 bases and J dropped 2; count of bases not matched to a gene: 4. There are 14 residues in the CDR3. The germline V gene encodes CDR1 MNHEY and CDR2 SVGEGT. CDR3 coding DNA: TGTGCCAGCAGGCCAGGACAGGGGGCCTACGAGCAGTACGTC. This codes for CASRPGQGAYEQYV.

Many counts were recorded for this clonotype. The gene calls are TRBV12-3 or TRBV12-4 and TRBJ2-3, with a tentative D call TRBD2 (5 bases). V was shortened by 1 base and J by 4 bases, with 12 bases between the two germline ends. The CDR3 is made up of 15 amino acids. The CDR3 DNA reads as TGTGCCAGCAGTTTAGAAGGATCCGGGGCAGATACGCAGTATTTT. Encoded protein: CASSLEGSGADTQYF.

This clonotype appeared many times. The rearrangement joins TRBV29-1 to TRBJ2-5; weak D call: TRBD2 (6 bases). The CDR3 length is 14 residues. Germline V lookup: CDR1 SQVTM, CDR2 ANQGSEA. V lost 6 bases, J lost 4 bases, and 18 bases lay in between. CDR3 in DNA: TGCAGCGTCGCGGAGGGAGCCCGGGGAGAGACCCAGTACTTC. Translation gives CSVAEGARGETQYF.

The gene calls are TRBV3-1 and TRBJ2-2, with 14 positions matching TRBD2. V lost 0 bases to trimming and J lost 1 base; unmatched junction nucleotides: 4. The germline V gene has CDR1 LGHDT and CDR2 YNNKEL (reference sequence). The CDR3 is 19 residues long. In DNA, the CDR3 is TGTGCCAGCAGCCAAGACGGACTAGCGGGGGGAAAGAACACCGGGGAGCTGTTTTTT. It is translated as CASSQDGLAGGKNTGELFF. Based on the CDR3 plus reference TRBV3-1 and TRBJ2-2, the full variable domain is DTAVSQTPKYLVTQMGNDKSIKCEQNLGHDTMYWYKQDSKKFLKIMFSYNNKELIINETVPNRFSPKSPDKAHLNLHINSLELGDSAVYFCASSQDGLAGGKNTGELFFGEGSRLTVL.

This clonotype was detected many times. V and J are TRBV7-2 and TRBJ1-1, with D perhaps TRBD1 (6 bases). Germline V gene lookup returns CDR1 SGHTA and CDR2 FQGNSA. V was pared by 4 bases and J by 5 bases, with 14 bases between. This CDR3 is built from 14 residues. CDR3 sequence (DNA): TGTGCCAGCAGCTCATCACAGGGAAGAACTGAAGCTTTCTTT. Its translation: CASSSSQGRTEAFF.

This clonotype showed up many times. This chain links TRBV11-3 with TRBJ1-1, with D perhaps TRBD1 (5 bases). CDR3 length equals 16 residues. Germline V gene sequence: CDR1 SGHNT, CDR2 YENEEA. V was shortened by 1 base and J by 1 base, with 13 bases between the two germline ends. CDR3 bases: TGTGCCAGCAGCTTAGGGATGGCTGGGGGGAACACTGAAGCTTTCTTT. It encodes CASSLGMAGGNTEAFF.

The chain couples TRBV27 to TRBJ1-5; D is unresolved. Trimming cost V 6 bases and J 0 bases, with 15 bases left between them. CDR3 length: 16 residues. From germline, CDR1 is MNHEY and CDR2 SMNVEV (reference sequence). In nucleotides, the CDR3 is TGTGCCAGCAGAGCCCCAGGCGGCAATAGCAATCAGCCCCAGCATTTT. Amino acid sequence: CASRAPGGNSNQPQHF.

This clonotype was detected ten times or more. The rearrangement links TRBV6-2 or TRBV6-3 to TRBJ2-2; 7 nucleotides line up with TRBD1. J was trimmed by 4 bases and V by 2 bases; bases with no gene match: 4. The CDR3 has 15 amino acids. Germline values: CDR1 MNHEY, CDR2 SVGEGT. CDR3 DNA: TGTGCCAGCAGTTACAGGGGGCCGGTCACCGGGGAGCTGTTTTTT. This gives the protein CASSYRGPVTGELFF.

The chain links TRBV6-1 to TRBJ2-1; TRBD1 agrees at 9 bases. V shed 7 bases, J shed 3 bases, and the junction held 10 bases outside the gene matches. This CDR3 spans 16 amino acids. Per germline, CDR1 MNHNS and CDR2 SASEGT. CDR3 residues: CASISIWGQGYNEQFF. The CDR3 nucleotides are TGTGCCAGCATTAGTATTTGGGGACAGGGCTACAATGAGCAGTTCTTC.

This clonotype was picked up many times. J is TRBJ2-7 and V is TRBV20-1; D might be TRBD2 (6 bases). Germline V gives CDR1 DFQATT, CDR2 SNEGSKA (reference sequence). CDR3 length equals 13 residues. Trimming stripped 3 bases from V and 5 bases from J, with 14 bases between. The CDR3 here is CSASRDLGNEQYV. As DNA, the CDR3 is TGCAGTGCTAGCCGGGACTTAGGGAACGAGCAGTACGTC.

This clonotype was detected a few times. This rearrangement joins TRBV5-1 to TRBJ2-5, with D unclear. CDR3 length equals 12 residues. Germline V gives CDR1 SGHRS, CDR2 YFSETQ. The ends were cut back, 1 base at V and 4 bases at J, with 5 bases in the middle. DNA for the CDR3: TGCGCCAGCAGCTTGCCGGGAGAGACCCAGTACTTC. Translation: CASSLPGETQYF. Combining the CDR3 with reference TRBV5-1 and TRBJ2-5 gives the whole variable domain KAGVTQTPRYLIKTRGQQVTLSCSPISGHRSVSWYQQTPGQGLQFLFEYFSETQRNKGNFPGRFSGRQFSNSRSEMNVSTLELGDSALYLCASSLPGETQYFGPGTRLLVL.

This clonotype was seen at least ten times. DNA of the CDR3: TGCAGCGGGGAGAACACTGAAGCTTTCTTT. Its protein product is CSGENTEAFF. The chain combines TRBV29-1 with TRBJ1-1; D is ambiguous. The CDR3 runs to 10 residues. Trimming removed 7 bases from V and 1 base from J, with 4 bases in between. Germline V gene sequence: CDR1 SQVTM, CDR2 ANQGSEA.

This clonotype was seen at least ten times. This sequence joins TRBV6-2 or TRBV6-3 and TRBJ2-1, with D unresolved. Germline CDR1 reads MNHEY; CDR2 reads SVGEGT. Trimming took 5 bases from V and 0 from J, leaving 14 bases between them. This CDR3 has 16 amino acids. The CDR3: CASSRADLSSYNEQFF. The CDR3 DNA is TGTGCCAGCAGTCGGGCGGACCTGAGCTCCTACAATGAGCAGTTCTTC.

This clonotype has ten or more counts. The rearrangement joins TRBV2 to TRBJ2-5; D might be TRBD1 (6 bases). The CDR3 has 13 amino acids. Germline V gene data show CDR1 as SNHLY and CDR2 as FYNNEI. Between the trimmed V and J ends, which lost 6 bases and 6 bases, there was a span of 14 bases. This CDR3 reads CASSPGTIKTQYF. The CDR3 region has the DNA TGTGCCAGCAGCCCTGGGACAATAAAGACCCAGTACTTC.

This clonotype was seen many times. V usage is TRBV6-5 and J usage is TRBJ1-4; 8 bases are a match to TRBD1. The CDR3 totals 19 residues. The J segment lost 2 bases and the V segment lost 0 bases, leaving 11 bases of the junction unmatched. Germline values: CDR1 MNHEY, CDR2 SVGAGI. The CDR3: CASSYSRAGGGITNEKLFF. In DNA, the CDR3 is TGTGCCAGCAGTTACTCGAGGGCAGGGGGCGGAATCACTAATGAAAAACTGTTTTTT.

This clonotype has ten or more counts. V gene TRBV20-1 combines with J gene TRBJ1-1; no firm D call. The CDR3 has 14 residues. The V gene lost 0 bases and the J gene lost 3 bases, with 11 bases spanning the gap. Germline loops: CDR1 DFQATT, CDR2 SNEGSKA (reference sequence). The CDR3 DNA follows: TGCAGTGCTAGAGAATCTTTCCTGGACACTGAAGCTTTCTTT. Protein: CSARESFLDTEAFF.

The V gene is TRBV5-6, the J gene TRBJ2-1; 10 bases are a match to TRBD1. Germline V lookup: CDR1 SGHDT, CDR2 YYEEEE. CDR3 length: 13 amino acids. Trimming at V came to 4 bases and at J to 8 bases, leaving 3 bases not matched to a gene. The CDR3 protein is CASSTGTGDEQFF. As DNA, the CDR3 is TGTGCCAGCAGCACCGGGACAGGGGATGAGCAGTTCTTC.

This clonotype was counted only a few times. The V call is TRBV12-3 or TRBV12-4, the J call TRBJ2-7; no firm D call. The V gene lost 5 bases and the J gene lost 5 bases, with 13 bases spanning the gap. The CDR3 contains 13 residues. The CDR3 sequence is CASSLLGVHEQYV. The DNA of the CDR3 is TGTGCCAGCAGTCTCCTTGGGGTCCACGAGCAGTACGTC.

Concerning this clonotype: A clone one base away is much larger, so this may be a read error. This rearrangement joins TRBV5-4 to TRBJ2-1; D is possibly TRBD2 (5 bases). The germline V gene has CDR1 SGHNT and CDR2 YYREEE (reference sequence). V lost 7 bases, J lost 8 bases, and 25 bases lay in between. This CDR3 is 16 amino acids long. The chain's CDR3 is CASGRVVATTVHEQFF. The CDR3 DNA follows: TGTGCCAGCGGCCGGGTGGTAGCGACCACCGTCCATGAGCAGTTCTTC.

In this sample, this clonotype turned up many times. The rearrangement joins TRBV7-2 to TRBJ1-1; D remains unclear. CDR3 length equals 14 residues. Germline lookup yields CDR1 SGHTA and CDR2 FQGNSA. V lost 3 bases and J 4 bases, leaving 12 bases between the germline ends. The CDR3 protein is CASSLEGFITEAFF. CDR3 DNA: TGTGCCAGCAGCTTGGAAGGCTTTATCACTGAAGCTTTCTTT.

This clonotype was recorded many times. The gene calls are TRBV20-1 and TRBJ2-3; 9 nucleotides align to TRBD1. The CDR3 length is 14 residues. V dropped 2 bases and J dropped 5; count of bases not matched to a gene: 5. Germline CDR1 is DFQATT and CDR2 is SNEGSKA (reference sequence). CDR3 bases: TGCAGTGCTAGAACTACAGGGGGCGGAGATACGCAGTATTTT. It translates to CSARTTGGGDTQYF.

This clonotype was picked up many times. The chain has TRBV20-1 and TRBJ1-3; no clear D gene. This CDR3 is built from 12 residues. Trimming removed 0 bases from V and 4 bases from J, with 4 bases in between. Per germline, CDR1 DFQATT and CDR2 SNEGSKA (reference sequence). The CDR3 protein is CSARDPGNTIYF. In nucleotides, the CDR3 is TGCAGTGCTAGAGATCCGGGAAACACCATATATTTT.